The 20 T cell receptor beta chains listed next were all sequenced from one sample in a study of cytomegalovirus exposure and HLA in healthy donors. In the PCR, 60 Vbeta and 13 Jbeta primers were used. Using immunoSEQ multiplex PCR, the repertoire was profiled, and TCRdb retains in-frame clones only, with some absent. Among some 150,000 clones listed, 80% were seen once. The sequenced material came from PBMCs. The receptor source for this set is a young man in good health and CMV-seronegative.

As DNA, the CDR3 is TGTGCCAGCAGCCACACAGGGGGCTTAGGGGAAAAACTGTTTTTT. Its protein is CASSHTGGLGEKLFF. This chain joins TRBV5-4 and TRBJ1-4; TRBD1 agrees at 9 bases. Looked up from germline, CDR1 is SGHNT and CDR2 is YYREEE (reference sequence). Losses at the gene ends were 4 bases for V and 8 bases for J; bases not matched to a gene: 9. This CDR3 has 15 amino acids.

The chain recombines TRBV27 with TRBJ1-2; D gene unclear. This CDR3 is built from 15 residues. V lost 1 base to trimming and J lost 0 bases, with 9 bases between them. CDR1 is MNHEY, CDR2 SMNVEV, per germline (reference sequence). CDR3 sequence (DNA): TGTGCCAGCAGTTTATTCAGTGGTTCTAACTATGGCTACACCTTC. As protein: CASSLFSGSNYGYTF.

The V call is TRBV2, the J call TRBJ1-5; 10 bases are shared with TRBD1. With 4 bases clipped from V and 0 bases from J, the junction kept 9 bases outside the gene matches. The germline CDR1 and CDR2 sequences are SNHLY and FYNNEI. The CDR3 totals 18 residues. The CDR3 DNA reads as TGTGCCAGCAGTGCCTGGACAGGGGGACTCAATAGCAATCAGCCCCAGCATTTT. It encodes CASSAWTGGLNSNQPQHF.

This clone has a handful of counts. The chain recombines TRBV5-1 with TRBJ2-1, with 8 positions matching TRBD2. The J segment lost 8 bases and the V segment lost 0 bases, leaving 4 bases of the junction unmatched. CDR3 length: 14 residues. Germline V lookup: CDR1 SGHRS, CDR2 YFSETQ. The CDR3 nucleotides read TGCGCCAGCAGCTTGGTTAGCGGGGAACATGAGCAGTTCTTC. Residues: CASSLVSGEHEQFF.

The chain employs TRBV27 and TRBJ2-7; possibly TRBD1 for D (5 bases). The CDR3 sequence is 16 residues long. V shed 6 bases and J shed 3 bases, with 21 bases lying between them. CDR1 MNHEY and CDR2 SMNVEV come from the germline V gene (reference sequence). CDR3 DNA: TGTGCCAGCAGCAGGCCCAGGGCGGATTCACTCTACGAGCAGTACTTC. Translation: CASSRPRADSLYEQYF.

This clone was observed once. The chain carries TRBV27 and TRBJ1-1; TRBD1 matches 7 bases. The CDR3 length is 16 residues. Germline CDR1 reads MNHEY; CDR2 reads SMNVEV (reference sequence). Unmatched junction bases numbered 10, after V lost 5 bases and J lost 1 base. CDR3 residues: CASSVSGTARNTEAFF. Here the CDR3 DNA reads TGTGCCAGCAGTGTCTCCGGGACAGCTAGGAACACTGAAGCTTTCTTT.

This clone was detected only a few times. CDR3 nucleotides: TGTGCCAGTAGAGAGCGGGGGGTCCAAGAGACCCAGTACTTC. It encodes CASRERGVQETQYF. V usage is TRBV19 and J usage is TRBJ2-5; 9 bases line up with TRBD2. CDR1 is LNHDA and CDR2 is SQIVND in the germline V gene (reference sequence). The trim removed 6 bases at V and 1 base at J, leaving 3 bases unmatched. This CDR3 has 14 amino acids.

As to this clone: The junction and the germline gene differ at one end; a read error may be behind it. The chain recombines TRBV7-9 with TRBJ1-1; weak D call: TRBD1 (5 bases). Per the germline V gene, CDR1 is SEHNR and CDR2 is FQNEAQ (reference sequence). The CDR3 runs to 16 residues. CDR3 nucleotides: TGTTCCAGCAGCTTAGGTGTTGGGGCTGGGGACACTGAAGCTTTCTTT. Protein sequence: CSSSLGVGAGDTEAFF.

The CDR3, as DNA: TGTGCCAGCAAAGGGAGTCGCAATCAGCCCCAGCATTTT. As protein: CASKGSRNQPQHF. This chain joins TRBV2 and TRBJ1-5; D remains ambiguous. Trimming removed 7 bases at V and 2 bases at J, with 9 bases between. In germline, CDR1 is SNHLY, CDR2 FYNNEI. This CDR3 comprises 13 residues.

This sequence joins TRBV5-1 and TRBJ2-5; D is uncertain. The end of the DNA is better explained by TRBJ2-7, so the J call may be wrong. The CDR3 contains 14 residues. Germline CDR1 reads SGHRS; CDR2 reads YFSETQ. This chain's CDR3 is CASRPITTVYEQYF. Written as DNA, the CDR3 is TGCGCCAGCAGACCCATCACCACCGTCTACGAGCAGTACTTC.

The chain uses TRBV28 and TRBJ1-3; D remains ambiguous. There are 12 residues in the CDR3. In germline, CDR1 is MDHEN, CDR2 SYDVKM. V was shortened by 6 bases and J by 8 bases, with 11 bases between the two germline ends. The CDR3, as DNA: TGTGCCAGCAGCCCCACCGGGGACACCATATATTTT. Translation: CASSPTGDTIYF.

This CDR3 reads CASSLGYAYEQYF. The DNA for the CDR3 is TGTGCCAGCAGCTTAGGCTATGCCTACGAGCAGTACTTC. This sequence joins TRBV11-2 and TRBJ2-7, with D uncertain. Trimming took off 1 base at V and 2 bases at J, with 6 bases between the two ends. The CDR3 contains 13 residues. Germline V lookup: CDR1 SGHAT, CDR2 FQNNGV.

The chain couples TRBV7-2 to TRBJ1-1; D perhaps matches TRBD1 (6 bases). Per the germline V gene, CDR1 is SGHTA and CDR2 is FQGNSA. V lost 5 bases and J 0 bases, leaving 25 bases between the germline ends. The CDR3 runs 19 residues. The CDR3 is CASSPTAGGLRSMNTEAFF. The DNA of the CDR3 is TGTGCCAGCAGCCCAACGGCGGGGGGGCTGAGAAGCATGAACACTGAAGCTTTCTTT.

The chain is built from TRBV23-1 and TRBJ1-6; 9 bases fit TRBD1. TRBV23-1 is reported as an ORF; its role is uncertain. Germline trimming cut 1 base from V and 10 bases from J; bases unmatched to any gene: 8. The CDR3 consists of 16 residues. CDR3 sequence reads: CASSQWDRERGSPLHF. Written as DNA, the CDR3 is TGCGCCAGCAGTCAATGGGACAGGGAGAGGGGGTCACCCCTCCACTTT.

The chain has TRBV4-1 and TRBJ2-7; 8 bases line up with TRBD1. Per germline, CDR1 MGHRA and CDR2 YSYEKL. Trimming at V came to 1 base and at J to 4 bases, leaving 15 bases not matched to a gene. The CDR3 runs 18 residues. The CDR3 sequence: CASSQVKGQGAPGYEQYF. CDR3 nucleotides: TGCGCCAGCAGCCAAGTTAAGGGCCAGGGGGCGCCAGGATACGAGCAGTACTTC.

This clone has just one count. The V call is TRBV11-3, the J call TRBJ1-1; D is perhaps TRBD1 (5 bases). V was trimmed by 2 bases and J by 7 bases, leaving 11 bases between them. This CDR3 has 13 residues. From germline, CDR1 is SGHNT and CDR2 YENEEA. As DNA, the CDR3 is TGTGCCAGCAGCTTACGCGCAGGGCATGAAGCTTTCTTT. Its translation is CASSLRAGHEAFF.

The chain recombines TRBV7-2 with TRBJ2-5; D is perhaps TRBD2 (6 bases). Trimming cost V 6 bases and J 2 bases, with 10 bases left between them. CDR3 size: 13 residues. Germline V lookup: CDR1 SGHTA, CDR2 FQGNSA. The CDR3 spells CASRSGLQETQYF. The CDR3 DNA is TGTGCCAGCAGGTCGGGACTGCAAGAGACCCAGTACTTC.

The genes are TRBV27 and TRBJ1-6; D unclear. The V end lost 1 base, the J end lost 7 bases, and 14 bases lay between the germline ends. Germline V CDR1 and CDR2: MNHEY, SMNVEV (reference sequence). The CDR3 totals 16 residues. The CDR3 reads CASSLFVTSLNSPLHF. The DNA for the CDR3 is TGTGCCAGCAGTTTATTCGTCACCTCACTCAATTCACCCCTCCACTTT.

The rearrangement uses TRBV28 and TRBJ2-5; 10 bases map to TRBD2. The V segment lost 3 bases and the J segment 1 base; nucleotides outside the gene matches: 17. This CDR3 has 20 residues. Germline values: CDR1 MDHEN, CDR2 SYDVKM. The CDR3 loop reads CASSLLAGGPPVPLQETQYF. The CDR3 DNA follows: TGTGCCAGCAGTTTGTTAGCGGGAGGTCCGCCCGTACCCCTCCAAGAGACCCAGTACTTC.

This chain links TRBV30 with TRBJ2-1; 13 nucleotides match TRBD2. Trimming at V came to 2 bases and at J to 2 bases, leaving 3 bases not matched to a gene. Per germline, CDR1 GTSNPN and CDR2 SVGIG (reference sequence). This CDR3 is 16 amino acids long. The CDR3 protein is CAWSRTSGGAYNEQFF. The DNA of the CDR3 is TGTGCCTGGAGTAGAACTAGCGGGGGGGCCTACAATGAGCAGTTCTTC.